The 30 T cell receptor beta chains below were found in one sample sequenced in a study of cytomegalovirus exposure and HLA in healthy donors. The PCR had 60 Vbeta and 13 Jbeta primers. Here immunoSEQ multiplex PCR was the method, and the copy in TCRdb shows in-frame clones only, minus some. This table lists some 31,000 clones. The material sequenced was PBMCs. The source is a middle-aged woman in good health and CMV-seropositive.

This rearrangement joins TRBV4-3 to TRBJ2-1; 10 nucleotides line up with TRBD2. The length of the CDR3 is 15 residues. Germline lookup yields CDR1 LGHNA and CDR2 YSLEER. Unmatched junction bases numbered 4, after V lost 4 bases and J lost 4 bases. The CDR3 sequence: CASSLGLAEYNEQFF. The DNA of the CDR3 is TGCGCCAGCAGCCTCGGACTAGCGGAGTACAATGAGCAGTTCTTC.

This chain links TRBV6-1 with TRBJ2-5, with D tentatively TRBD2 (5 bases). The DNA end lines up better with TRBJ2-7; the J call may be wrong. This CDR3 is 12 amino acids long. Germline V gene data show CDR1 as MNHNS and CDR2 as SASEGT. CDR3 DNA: TGTGCCAGCAGCGGGGTAACCTACGAGCAGTACTTC. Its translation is CASSGVTYEQYF.

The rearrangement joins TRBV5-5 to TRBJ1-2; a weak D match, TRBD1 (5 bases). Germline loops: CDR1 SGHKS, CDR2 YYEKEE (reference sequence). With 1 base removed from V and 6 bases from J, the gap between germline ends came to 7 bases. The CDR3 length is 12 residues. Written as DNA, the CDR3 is TGTGCCAGCAGCTTGTTAGGGGATGGCTACACCTTC. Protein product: CASSLLGDGYTF.

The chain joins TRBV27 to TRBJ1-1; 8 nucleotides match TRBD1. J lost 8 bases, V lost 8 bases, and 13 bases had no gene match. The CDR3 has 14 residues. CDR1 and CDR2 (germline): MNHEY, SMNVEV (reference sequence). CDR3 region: CASRDQGAFREAFF. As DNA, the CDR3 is TGTGCCAGCCGGGACCAGGGGGCCTTTAGGGAAGCTTTCTTT.

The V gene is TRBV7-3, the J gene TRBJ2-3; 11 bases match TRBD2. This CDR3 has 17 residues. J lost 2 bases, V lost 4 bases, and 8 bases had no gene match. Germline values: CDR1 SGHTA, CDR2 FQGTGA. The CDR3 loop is CASSSFGTSGHTDTQYF. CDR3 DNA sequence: TGTGCCAGCAGCTCCTTCGGGACTAGCGGCCACACAGATACGCAGTATTTT.

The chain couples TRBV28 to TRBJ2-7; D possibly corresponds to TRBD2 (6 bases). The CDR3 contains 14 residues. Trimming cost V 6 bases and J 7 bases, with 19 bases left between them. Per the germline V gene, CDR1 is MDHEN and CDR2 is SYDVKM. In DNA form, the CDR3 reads TGTGCCAGCAGCGGACTACCATCCACGCAAGAGCAGTACTTC. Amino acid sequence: CASSGLPSTQEQYF.

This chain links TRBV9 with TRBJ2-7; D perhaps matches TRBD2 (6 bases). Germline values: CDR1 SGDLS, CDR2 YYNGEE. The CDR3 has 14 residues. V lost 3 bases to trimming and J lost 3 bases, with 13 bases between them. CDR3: CASSGRDSVYEQYF. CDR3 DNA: TGTGCCAGCAGCGGTCGGGACTCGGTCTACGAGCAGTACTTC.

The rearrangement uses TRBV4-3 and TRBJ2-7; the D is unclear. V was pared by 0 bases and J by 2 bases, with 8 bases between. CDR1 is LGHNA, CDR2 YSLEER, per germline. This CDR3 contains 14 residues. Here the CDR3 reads CASSQEASAYEQYF. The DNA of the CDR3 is TGCGCCAGCAGCCAAGAGGCGAGCGCCTACGAGCAGTACTTC.

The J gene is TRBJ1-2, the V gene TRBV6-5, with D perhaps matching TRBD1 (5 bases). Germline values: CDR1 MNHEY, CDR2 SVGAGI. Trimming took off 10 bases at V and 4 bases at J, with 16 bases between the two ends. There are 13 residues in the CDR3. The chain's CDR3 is CATLSKGSYGYTF. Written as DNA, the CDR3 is TGTGCCACCCTGTCCAAGGGGTCCTATGGCTACACCTTC.

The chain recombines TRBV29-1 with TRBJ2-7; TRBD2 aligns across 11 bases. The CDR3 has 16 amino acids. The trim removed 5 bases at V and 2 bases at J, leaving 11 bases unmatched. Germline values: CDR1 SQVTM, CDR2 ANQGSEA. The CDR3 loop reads CSVWVAGGRSAYEQYF. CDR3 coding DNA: TGCAGCGTTTGGGTAGCGGGAGGGCGCAGCGCCTACGAGCAGTACTTC.

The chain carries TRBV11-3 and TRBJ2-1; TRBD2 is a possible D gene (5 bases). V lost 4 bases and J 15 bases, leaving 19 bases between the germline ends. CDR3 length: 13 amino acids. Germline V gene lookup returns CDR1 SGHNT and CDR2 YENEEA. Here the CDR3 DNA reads TGTGCCAGCAGCTCACCCCGGGATCCCCGCGTGTTCTTC. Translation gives CASSSPRDPRVFF. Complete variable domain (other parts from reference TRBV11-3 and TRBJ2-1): EAGVVQSPRYKIIEKKQPVAFWCNPISGHNTLYWYLQNLGQGPELLIRYENEEAVDDSQLPKDRFSAERLKGVDSTLKIQPAELGDSAVYLCASSSPRDPRVFFGPGTRLTVL.

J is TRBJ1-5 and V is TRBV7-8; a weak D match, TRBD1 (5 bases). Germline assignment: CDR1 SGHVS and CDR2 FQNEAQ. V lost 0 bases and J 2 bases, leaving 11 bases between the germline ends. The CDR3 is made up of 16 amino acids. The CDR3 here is CASSLARGLGNQPQHF. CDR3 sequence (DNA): TGTGCCAGCAGCTTAGCAAGGGGACTGGGCAATCAGCCCCAGCATTTT. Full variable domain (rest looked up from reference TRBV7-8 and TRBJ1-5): GAGVSQSPRYKVAKRGQDVALRCDPISGHVSLFWYQQALGQGPEFLTYFQNEAQLDKSGLPSDRFFAERPEGSVSTLKIQRTQQEDSAVYLCASSLARGLGNQPQHFGDGTRLSIL.

CDR3 amino acids: CASSLEPPGQGATNEKLFF. The DNA for the CDR3 is TGCGCCAGCAGTCTCGAACCTCCGGGACAGGGGGCAACTAATGAAAAACTGTTTTTT. The chain uses TRBV5-1 and TRBJ1-4, with 11 bases that match TRBD1. The CDR3 covers 19 residues. In germline, CDR1 is SGHRS, CDR2 YFSETQ. Trimming took 5 bases from V and 0 from J; bases not matched to a gene: 12. The entire variable domain, with the rest obtained from reference TRBV5-1 and TRBJ1-4, is as follows: KAGVTQTPRYLIKTRGQQVTLSCSPISGHRSVSWYQQTPGQGLQFLFEYFSETQRNKGNFPGRFSGRQFSNSRSEMNVSTLELGDSALYLCASSLEPPGQGATNEKLFFGSGTQLSVL.

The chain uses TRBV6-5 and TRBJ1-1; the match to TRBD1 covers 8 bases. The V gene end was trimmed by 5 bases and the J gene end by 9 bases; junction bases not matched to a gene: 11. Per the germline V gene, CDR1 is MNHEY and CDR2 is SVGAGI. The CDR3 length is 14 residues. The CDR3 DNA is TGTGCCAGCAGTATGGACAGGGTGGCTTGGAAAGCTTTCTTT. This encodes CASSMDRVAWKAFF.

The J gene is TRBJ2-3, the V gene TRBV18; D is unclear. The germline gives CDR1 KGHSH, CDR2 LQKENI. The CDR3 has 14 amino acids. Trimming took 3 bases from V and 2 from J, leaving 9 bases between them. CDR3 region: CASSPAANTDTQYF. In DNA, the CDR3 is TGTGCCAGCTCACCCGCTGCTAACACAGATACGCAGTATTTT. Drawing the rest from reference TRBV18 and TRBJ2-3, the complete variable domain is NAGVMQNPRHLVRRRGQEARLRCSPMKGHSHVYWYRQLPEEGLKFMVYLQKENIIDESGMPKERFSAEFPKEGPSILRIQQVVRGDSAAYFCASSPAANTDTQYFGPGTRLTVL.

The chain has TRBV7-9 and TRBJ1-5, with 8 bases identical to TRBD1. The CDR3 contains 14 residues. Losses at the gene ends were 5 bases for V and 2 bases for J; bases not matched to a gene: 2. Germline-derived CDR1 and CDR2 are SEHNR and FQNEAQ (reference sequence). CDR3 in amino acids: CASSGQGGNQPQHF. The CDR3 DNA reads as TGTGCCAGCAGCGGACAGGGCGGCAATCAGCCCCAGCATTTT.

The CDR3 DNA is TGCGCCAGCAGCGGGGACACGGCCTTTGAAGCTTTCTTT. This codes for CASSGDTAFEAFF. The rearrangement joins TRBV5-1 to TRBJ1-1, with D possibly being TRBD1 (6 bases). This CDR3 contains 13 residues. Germline assignment: CDR1 SGHRS and CDR2 YFSETQ. The germline V and J ends were trimmed by 4 bases and 7 bases, with 14 bases remaining between them.

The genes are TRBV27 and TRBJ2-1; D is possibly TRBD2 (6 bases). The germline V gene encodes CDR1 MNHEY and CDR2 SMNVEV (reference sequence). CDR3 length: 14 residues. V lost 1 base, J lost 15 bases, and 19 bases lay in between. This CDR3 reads CASSLLVASSDPFF. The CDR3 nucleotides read TGTGCCAGCAGTTTATTAGTAGCGTCTAGCGATCCGTTCTTC.

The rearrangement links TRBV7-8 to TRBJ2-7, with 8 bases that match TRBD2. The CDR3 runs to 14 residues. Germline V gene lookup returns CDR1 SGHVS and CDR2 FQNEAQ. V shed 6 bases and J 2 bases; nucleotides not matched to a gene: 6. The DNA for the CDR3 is TGTGCCAGCAGTTACAAGGGACTAGCCTACGAGCAGTACTTC. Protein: CASSYKGLAYEQYF.

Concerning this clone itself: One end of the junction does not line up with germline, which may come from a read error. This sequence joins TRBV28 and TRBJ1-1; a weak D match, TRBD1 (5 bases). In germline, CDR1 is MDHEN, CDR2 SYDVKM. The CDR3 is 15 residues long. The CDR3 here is CASSSAPGMNTEDFF. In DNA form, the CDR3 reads TGTGCCAGCAGCAGCGCTCCAGGGATGAACACTGAAGATTTCTTT. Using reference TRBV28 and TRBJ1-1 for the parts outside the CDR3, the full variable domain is DVKVTQSSRYLVKRTGEKVFLECVQDMDHENMFWYRQDPGLGLRLIYFSYDVKMKEKGDIPEGYSVSREKKERFSLILESASTNQTSMYLCASSSAPGMNTEDFFGQGTRLTVV.

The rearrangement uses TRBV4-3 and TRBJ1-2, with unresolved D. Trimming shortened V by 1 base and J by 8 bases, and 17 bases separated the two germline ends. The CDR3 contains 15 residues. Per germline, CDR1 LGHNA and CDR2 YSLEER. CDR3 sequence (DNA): TGCGCCAGCAGCCAAGGTCCAAGTGCAGGATACGGCTACACCTTC. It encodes CASSQGPSAGYGYTF.

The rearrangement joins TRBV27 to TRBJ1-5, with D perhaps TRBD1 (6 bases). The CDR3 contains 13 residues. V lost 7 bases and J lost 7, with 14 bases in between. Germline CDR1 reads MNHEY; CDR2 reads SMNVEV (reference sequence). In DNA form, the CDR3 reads TGTGCCAGCAAACTTAACAGGGACCAGCCCCAGCATTTT. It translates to CASKLNRDQPQHF.

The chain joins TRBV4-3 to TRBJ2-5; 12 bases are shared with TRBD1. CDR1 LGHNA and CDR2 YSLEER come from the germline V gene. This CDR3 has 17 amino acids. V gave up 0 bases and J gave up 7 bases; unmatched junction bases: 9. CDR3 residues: CASSQDFCMGQGATQYF. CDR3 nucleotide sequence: TGCGCCAGCAGCCAAGATTTTTGCATGGGACAGGGGGCGACCCAGTACTTC.

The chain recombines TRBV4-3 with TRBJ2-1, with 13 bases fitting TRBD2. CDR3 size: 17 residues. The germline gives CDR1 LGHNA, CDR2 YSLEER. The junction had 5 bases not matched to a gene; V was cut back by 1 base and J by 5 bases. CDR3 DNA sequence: TGCGCCAGCAGCCAAGGGACTAGCGGGAGTAAACACAATGAGCAGTTCTTC. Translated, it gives CASSQGTSGSKHNEQFF.

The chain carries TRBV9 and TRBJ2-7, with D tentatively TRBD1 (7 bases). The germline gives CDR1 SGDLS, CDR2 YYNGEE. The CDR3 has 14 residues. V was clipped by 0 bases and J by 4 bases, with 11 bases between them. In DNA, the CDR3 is TGTGCCAGCAGCGTAGGCTCAGGGGGGTACGAGCAGTACTTC. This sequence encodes CASSVGSGGYEQYF. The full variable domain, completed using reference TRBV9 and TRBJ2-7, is DSGVTQTPKHLITATGQRVTLRCSPRSGDLSVYWYQQSLDQGLQFLIQYYNGEERAKGNILERFSAQQFPDLHSELNLSSLELGDSALYFCASSVGSGGYEQYFGPGTRLTVT.

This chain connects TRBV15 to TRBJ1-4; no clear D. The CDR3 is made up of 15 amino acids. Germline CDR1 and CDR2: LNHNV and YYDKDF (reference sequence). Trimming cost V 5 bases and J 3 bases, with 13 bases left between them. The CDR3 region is CATSVNLAPNEKLFF. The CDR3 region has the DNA TGTGCCACCAGCGTCAACCTAGCCCCTAATGAAAAACTGTTTTTT.

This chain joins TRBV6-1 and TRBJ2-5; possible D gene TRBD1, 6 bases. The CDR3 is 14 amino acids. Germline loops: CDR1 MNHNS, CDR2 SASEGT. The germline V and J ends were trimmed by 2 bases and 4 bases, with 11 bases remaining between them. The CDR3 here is CASSERGHLETQYF. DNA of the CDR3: TGTGCCAGCAGTGAAAGGGGACACTTAGAGACCCAGTACTTC.

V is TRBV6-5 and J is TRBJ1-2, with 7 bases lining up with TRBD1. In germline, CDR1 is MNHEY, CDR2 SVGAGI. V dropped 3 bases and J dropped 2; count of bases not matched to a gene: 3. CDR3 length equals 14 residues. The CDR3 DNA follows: TGTGCCAGCAGTTATCTACAGGGGAACTATGGCTACACCTTC. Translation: CASSYLQGNYGYTF.

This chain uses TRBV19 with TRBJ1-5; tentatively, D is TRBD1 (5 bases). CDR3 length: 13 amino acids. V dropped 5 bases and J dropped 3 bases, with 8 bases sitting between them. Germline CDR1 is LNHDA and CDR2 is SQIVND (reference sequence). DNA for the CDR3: TGTGCCAGTAGTCGGGGGGACAATCAGCCCCAGCATTTT. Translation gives CASSRGDNQPQHF.

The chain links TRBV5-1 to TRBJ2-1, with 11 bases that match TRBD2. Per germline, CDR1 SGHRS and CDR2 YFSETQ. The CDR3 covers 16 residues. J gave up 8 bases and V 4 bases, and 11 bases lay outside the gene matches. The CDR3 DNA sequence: TGCGCCAGCAGCCCCTATGCTAGCGGGAGGACCTATGAGCAGTTCTTC. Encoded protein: CASSPYASGRTYEQFF. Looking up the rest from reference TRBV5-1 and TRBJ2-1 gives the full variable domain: KAGVTQTPRYLIKTRGQQVTLSCSPISGHRSVSWYQQTPGQGLQFLFEYFSETQRNKGNFPGRFSGRQFSNSRSEMNVSTLELGDSALYLCASSPYASGRTYEQFFGPGTRLTVL.